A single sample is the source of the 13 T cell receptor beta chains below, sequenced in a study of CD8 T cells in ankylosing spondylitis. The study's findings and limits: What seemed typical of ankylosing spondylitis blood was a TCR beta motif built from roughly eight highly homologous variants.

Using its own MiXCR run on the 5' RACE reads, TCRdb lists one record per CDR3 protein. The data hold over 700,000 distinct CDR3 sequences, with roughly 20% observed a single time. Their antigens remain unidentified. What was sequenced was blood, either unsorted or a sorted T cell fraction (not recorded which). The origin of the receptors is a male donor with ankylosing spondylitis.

The CDR3 nucleotides are TGTGCCAGCAGTTTTGGCAATCCCCGAGCCTACGAGCAGTACTTC. It translates to CASSFGNPRAYEQYF. The rearrangement uses TRBV12-3 or TRBV12-4 and TRBJ2-7; D call uncertain. Trimming shortened V by 3 bases and J by 2 bases, and 14 bases separated the two germline ends. The CDR3 totals 15 residues.

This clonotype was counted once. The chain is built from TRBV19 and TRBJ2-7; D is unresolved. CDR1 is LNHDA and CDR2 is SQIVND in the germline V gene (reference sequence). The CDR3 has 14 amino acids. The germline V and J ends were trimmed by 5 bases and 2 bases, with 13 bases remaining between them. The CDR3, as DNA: TGTGCCAGTAGTGCGACGGATCGCCCCTACGAGCAGTACTTC. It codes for CASSATDRPYEQYF.

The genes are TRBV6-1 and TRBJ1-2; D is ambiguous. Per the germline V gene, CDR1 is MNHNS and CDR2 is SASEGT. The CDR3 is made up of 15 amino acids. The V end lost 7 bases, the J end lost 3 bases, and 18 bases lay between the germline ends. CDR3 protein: CASTETASRDYGYTF. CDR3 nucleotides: TGTGCCAGCACCGAGACTGCCAGTCGGGACTATGGCTACACCTTC.

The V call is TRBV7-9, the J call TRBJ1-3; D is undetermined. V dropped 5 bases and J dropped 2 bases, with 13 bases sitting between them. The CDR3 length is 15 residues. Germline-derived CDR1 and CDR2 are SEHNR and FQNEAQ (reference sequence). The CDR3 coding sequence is TGTGCCAGCAGCCATTTCTTTACTGCTGGAAACACCATATATTTT. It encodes CASSHFFTAGNTIYF.

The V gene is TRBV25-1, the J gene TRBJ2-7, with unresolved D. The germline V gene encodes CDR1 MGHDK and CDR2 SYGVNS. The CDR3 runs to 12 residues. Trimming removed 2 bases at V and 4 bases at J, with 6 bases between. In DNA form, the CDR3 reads TGTGCCAGCAGTGAAACTGGGTACGAGCAGTACTTC. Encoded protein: CASSETGYEQYF.

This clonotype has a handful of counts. The CDR3 spells CASSWVQGAQETQYF. CDR3 DNA sequence: TGTGCCAGCAGTTGGGTACAGGGGGCTCAAGAGACCCAGTACTTC. The chain uses TRBV27 and TRBJ2-5; 9 positions agree with TRBD1. CDR1 and CDR2 from the germline V gene are MNHEY and SMNVEV (reference sequence). V shed 4 bases and J 2 bases; nucleotides not matched to a gene: 5. This CDR3 contains 15 residues.

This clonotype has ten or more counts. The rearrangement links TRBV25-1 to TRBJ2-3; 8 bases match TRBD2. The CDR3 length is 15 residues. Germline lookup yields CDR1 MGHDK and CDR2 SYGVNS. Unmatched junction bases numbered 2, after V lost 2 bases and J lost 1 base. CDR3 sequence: CASSEPAGGTDTQYF. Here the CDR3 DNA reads TGTGCCAGCAGTGAACCAGCGGGGGGCACAGATACGCAGTATTTT.

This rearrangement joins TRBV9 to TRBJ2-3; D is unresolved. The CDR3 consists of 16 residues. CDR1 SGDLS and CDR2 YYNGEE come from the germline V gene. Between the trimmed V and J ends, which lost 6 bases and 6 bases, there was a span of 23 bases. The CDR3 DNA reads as TGTGCCAGCACCCCACTTGGGCGAGCTCCCACGGATACGCAGTATTTT. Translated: CASTPLGRAPTDTQYF.

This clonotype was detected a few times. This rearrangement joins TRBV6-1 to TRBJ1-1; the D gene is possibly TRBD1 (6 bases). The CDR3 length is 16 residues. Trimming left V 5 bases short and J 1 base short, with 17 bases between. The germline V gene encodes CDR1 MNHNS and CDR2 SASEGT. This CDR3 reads CASSKTTGLKNTEAFF. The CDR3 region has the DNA TGTGCCAGCAGTAAAACTACAGGGCTTAAGAACACTGAAGCTTTCTTT.

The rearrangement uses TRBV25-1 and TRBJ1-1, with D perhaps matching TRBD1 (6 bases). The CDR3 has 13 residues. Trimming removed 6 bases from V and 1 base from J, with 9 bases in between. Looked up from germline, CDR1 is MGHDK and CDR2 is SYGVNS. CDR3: CASSDRRNTEAFF. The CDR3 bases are TGTGCCAGCAGCGACAGGAGGAACACTGAAGCTTTCTTT.

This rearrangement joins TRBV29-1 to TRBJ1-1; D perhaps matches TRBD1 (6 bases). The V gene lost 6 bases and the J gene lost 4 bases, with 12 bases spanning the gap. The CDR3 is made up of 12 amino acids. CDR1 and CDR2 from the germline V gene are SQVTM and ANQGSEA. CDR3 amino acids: CSVWTRGTEAFF. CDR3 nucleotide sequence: TGCAGCGTGTGGACCAGGGGCACTGAAGCTTTCTTT.

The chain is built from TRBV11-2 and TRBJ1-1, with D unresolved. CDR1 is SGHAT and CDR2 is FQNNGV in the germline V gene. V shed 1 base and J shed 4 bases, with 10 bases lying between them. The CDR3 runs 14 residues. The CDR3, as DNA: TGTGCCAGCAGCTTAGTTTTCGGCAGCACTGAAGCTTTCTTT. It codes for CASSLVFGSTEAFF.

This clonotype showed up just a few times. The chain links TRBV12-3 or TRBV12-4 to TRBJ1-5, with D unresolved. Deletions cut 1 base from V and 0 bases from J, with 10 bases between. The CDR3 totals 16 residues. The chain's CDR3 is CASSLGAAYSNQPQHF. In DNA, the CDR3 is TGTGCCAGCAGTTTAGGGGCAGCTTATAGCAATCAGCCCCAGCATTTT.